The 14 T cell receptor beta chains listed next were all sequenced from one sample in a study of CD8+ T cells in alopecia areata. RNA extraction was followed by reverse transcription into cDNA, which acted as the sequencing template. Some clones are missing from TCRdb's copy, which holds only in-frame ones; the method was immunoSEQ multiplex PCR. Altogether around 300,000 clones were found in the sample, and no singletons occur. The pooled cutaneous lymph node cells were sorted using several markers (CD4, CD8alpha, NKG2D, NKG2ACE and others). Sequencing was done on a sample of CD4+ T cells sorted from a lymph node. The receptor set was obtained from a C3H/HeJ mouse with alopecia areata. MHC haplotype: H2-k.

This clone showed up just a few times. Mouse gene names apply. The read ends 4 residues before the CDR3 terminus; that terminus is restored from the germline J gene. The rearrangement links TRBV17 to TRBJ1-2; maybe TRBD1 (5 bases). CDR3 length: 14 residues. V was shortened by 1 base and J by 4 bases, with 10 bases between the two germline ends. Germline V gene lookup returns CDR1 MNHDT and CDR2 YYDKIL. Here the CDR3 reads CASSRGSGISDYTF. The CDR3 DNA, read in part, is TGTGCTAGCAGTAGAGGGTCAGGGATCTCC.

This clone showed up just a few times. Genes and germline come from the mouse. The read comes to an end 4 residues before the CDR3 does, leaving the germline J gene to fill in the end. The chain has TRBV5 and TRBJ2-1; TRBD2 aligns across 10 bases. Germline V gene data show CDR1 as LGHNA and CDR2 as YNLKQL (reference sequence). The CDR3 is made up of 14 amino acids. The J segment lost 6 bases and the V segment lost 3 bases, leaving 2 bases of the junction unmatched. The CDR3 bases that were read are TGTGCCAGCAGCCAGACTGGGGGGTCTGCT. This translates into CASSQTGGSA. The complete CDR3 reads CASSQTGGSAEQFF.

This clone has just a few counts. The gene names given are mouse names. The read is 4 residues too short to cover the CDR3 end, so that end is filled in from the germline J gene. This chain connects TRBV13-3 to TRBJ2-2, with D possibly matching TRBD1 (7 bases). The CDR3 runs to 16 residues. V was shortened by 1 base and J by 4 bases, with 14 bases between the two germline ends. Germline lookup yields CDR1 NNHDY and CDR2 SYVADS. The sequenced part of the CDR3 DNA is TGTGCCAGCAGTGATCGGAGGGGGCGCGGCACCGGG. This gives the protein CASSDRRGRGTG. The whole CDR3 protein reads CASSDRRGRGTGQLYF.

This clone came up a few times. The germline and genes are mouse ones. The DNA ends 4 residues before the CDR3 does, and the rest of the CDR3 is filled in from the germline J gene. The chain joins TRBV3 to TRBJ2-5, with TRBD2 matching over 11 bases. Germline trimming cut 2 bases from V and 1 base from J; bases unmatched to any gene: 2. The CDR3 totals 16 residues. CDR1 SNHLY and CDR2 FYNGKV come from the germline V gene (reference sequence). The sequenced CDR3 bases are TGTGCCAGCAGCTTAACTGGGGGGGCGGACCAAGAC. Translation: CASSLTGGADQD. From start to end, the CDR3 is CASSLTGGADQDTQYF.

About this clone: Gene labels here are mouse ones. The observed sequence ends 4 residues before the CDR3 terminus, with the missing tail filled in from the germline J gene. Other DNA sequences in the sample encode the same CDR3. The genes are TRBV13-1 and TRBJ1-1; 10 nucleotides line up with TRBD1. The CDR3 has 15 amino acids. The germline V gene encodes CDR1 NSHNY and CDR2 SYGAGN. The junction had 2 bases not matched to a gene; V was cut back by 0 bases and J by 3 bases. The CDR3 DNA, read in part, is TGTGCCAGCAGTGATGGGACAGGGGGGGACACA. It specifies CASSDGTGGDT. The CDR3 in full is CASSDGTGGDTEVFF.

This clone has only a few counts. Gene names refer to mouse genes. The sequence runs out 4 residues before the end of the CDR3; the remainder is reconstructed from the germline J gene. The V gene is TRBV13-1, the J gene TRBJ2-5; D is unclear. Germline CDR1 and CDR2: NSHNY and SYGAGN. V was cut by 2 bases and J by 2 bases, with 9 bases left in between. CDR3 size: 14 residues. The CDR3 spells CASSEETLQDTQYF. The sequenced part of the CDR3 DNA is TGTGCCAGCAGTGAAGAGACACTCCAAGAC.

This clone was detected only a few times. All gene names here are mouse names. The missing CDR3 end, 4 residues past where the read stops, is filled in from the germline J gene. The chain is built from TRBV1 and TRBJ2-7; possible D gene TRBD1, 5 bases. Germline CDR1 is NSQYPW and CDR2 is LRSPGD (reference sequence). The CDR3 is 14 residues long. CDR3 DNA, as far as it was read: TGCACCTGCAGTGCAGTGAGGGGAGGATAT. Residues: CTCSAVRGGY. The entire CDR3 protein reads CTCSAVRGGYEQYF.

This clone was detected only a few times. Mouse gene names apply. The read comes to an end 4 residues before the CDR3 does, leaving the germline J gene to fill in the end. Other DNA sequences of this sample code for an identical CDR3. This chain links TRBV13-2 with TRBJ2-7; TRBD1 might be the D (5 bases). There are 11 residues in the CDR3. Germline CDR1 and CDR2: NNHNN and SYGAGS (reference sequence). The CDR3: CASGDKYEQYF. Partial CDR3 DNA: TGTGCCAGCGGGGACAAATAT.

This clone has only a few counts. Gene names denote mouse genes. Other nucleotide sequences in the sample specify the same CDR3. CDR3 region: CASGDRENSDYTF. The CDR3 bases that were read are TGTGCCAGCGGGGACAGGGAGAACTCC. V is TRBV13-2 and J is TRBJ1-2, with 8 positions matching TRBD1. The read terminates 4 residues before the CDR3 end, so the remaining end is supplied by the germline J gene. The CDR3 contains 13 residues. From germline, CDR1 is NNHNN and CDR2 SYGAGS (reference sequence). Trimming took 5 bases from V and 2 from J; bases not matched to a gene: 2.

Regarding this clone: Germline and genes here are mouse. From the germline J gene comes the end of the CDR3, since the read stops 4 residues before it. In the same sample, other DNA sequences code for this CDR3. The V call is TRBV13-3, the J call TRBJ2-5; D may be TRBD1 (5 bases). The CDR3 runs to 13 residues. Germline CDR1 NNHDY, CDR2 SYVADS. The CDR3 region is CASSAQGKDTQYF. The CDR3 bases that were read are TGTGCCAGCAGTGCGCAGGGAAAAGAC.

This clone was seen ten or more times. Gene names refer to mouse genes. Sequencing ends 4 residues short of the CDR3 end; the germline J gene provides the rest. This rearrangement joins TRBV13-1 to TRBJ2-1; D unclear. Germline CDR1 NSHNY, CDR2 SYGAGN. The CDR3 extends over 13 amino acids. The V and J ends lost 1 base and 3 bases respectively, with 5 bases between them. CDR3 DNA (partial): TGTGCCAGCAGTGATCCAGTCTATGCT. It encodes CASSDPVYA. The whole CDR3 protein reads CASSDPVYAEQFF.

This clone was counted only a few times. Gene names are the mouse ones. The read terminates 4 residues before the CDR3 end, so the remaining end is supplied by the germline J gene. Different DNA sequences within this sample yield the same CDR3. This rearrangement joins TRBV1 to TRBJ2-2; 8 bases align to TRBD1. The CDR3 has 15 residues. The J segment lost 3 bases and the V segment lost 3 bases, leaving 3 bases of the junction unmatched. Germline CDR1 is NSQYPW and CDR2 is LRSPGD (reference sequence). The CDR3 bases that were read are TGCACCTGCAGTGCTGGACAGGGCGACACCGGG. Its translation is CTCSAGQGDTG. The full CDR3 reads CTCSAGQGDTGQLYF.

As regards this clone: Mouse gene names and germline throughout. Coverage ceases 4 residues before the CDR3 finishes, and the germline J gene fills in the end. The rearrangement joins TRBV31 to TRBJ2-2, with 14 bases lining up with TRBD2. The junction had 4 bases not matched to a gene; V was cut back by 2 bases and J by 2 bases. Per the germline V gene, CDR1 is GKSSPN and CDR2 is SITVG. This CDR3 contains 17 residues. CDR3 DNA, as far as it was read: TGTGCCTGGAGTAAGGGACTGGGGGGGCGGAACACCGGG. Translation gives CAWSKGLGGRNTG. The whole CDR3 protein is CAWSKGLGGRNTGQLYF.

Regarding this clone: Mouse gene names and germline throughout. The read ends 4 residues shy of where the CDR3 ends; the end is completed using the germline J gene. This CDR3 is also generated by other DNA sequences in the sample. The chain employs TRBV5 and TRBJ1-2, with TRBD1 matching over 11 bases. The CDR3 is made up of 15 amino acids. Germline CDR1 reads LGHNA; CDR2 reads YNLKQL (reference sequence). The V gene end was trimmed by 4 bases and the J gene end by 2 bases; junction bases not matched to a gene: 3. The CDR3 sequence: CASSPGTGGNSDYTF. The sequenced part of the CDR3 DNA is TGTGCCAGCAGCCCTGGGACAGGGGGGAACTCC.